A selection of T cell receptor beta chains follows, all from one sample in a study of shared clonotypes between healthy human individuals. Assay: immunoSEQ multiplex PCR; the TCRdb copy retains only in-frame clones and omits some. The sample consists of a few million clones, approximately 92% of them appearing once. The sequencing input was naive CD4+ T cells sorted from blood. The receptors originated from a man aged 18 to 30 in good health. Each CDR3 is given with its conserved first and last residue. D genes are given only for firm matches. A row's size may be missing; if present it is once, few, many or a size class.

j_gene,abundance,v_gene,d_gene,CDR3aa,CDR3nt
TRBJ2-7,few,TRBV5-1,TRBD1,CASSLEGQGPYEQYF,TGCGCCAGCAGCTTGGAGGGACAGGGACCCTACGAGCAGTACTTC
TRBJ1-5,.,TRBV28,TRBD1,CASSRGRRSNQPQHF,TGTGCCAGCAGTAGGGGGCGCCGGAGCAATCAGCCCCAGCATTTT
TRBJ2-7,.,TRBV19,TRBD2,CASSRTSGTSSHEQYF,TGTGCCAGTAGCCGTACCTCCGGGACTAGTTCGCACGAGCAGTACTTC
TRBJ2-3,.,TRBV10-3,.,CAISETGQFTDTQYF,TGTGCCATCAGTGAGACAGGACAGTTCACAGATACGCAGTATTTT
TRBJ2-5,.,TRBV7-9,.,CASSPGTWETQYF,TGTGCCAGCAGCCCGGGGACCTGGGAGACCCAGTACTTC
TRBJ2-3,once,TRBV2,.,CASSSGHNTDTQYF,TGTGCCAGCAGTTCGGGACACAACACAGATACGCAGTATTTT
TRBJ2-2,.,TRBV7-9,.,CASSPLLGQGQSNTGELFF,TGTGCCAGCAGCCCCCTTTTGGGTCAGGGGCAATCGAACACCGGGGAGCTGTTTTTT
TRBJ1-1,.,TRBV30,.,CAWSVWGLDTEAFF,TGTGCCTGGAGTGTATGGGGGTTGGACACTGAAGCTTTCTTT
TRBJ2-5,.,TRBV7-2,.,CASSPGLNMNGETQYF,TGTGCCAGCAGCCCCGGCCTTAATATGAACGGTGAGACCCAGTACTTC
TRBJ2-7,.,TRBV19,.,CASSIGTAYLYSYEQYF,TGTGCCAGTAGTATCGGAACAGCTTATCTATACTCCTACGAGCAGTACTTC
TRBJ2-2,.,TRBV5-1,.,CASSPPTGSTGELFF,TGCGCCAGCAGCCCTCCGACGGGGAGCACCGGGGAGCTGTTTTTT
TRBJ2-5,.,TRBV7-6,.,CASSLGVTEETQYF,TGTGCCAGCAGCTTAGGCGTTACGGAAGAGACCCAGTACTTC
TRBJ2-3,.,TRBV12-5,TRBD2,CASAYAGGGTDTQYF,TGTGCTAGTGCTTACGCGGGAGGTGGCACAGATACGCAGTATTTT
TRBJ2-7,.,TRBV19,TRBD1,CASSAQGEQYF,TGTGCCAGTAGTGCACAGGGGGAACAGTACTTC
TRBJ2-1,once,TRBV6-1,.,CASRLGPHEFF,TGTGCCAGCAGGTTGGGCCCTCACGAGTTCTTC
TRBJ1-2,.,TRBV11-2,.,CASSSQDGTGYTF,TGTGCCAGCAGCTCCCAGGATGGGACTGGCTACACCTTC
TRBJ2-1,once,TRBV4-1,TRBD2,CASSPPPAGLHNEQFF,TGCGCCAGCAGCCCCCCTCCAGCGGGGCTCCACAATGAGCAGTTCTTC
TRBJ2-2,.,TRBV11-2,.,CASSLRGEGFLGELFF,TGTGCCAGCAGCTTGAGGGGAGAGGGGTTTTTGGGGGAGCTGTTTTTT
TRBJ2-5,.,TRBV11-3,TRBD2,CASSLGAGTSVQETQYF,TGTGCCAGCAGCTTAGGGGCCGGGACTAGCGTACAAGAGACCCAGTACTTC
TRBJ2-7,.,TRBV6-5,.,CASSSGQYDLNEQYF,TGTGCCAGCAGTTCCGGACAGTACGATCTAAACGAGCAGTACTTC
TRBJ1-6,.,TRBV6-6,.,CASTRVGELHF,TGTGCCAGCACCAGGGTGGGCGAACTCCACTTT
TRBJ2-7,.,TRBV5-1,.,CASSLAPGDYEQYF,TGCGCCAGCAGCTTGGCACCGGGGGACTACGAGCAGTACTTC
TRBJ1-3,.,TRBV19,.,CARNKGRLYSGNTIYF,TGTGCCAGGAATAAGGGCCGACTTTACTCTGGAAACACCATATATTTT
TRBJ2-3,.,TRBV6-1,TRBD1,CASSDLAGGQRDTQYF,TGTGCCAGCAGTGACTTAGCAGGGGGTCAAAGAGATACGCAGTATTTT
TRBJ2-7,.,TRBV6-1,.,CAGRTTGGEREQYF,TGTGCCGGTCGAACGACAGGAGGGGAACGAGAGCAGTACTTC
TRBJ2-1,.,TRBV30,.,CATKQGRGADEFYNEQFF,TGTGCTACGAAGCAGGGTAGGGGAGCGGACGAATTTTACAATGAGCAGTTCTTC
TRBJ2-7,.,TRBV19,.,CASSIDGLYEQYF,TGTGCCAGTAGTATAGACGGATTGTACGAGCAGTACTTC
TRBJ2-3,.,TRBV2,.,CASSEWLNTDTQYF,TGTGCCAGCAGTGAATGGCTGAACACAGATACGCAGTATTTT
TRBJ2-7,.,TRBV7-2,TRBD2,CASSLVWGRDEQYF,TGTGCCAGCAGCTTAGTTTGGGGGAGGGACGAGCAGTACTTC
TRBJ2-7,.,TRBV7-9,TRBD1,CASSLSGGNEQYF,TGTGCCAGCAGCTTGTCAGGGGGCAACGAGCAGTACTTC
TRBJ2-7,.,TRBV10-3,.,CAISVGRSYEQYF,TGTGCCATCAGTGTTGGCCGATCCTACGAGCAGTACTTC
TRBJ2-3,.,TRBV28,TRBD1,CASSLLDRGPLDTQYF,TGTGCCAGCAGTTTACTGGACAGGGGACCCTTGGATACGCAGTATTTT
TRBJ2-2,.,TRBV5-6,.,CASSVYSRDNTGELFF,TGTGCCAGCAGCGTCTATTCGCGGGACAACACCGGGGAGCTGTTTTTT
TRBJ2-5,.,TRBV7-6,.,CASSLVKGGQETQYF,TGTGCCAGCAGCTTGGTAAAGGGAGGACAAGAGACCCAGTACTTC
TRBJ2-5,.,TRBV6-5,.,CASSSTHKETQYF,TGTGCCAGCAGTTCGACACACAAAGAGACCCAGTACTTC
TRBJ2-2,.,TRBV9,TRBD2,CASSFRLAGPGELFF,TGTGCCAGCAGCTTTAGACTAGCGGGTCCCGGGGAGCTGTTTTTT
TRBJ1-1,.,TRBV6-1,.,CALAASVGNTEAFF,TGTGCCTTGGCAGCTTCGGTGGGAAACACTGAAGCTTTCTTT